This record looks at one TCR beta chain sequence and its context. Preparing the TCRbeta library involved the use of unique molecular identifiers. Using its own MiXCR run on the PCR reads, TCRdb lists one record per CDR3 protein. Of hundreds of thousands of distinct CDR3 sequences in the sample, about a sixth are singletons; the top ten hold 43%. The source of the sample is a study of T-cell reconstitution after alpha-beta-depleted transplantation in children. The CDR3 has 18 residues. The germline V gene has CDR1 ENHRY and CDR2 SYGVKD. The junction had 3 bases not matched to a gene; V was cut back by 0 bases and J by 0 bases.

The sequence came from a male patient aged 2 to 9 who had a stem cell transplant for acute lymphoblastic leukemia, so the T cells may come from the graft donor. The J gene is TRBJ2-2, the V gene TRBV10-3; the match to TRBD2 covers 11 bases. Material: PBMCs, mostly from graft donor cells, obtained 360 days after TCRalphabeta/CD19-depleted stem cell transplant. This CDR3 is CAISESGLAVSNTGELFF. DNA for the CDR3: TGTGCCATCAGTGAGTCGGGACTAGCGGTCTCGAACACCGGGGAGCTGTTTTTT.